This TCR beta chain was sequenced for a study of shared clonotypes between healthy human individuals. Study-wide context: Researchers assigned three CD4 naive, three CD4 memory, two CD8 naive and one CD8 memory plate to each donor.

Produced via immunoSEQ multiplex PCR; TCRdb's table is partial and in-frame only. Of some 1.5 million clones in the sample, approximately 98% were seen once. Germline lookup yields CDR1 SGHAT and CDR2 FQNNGV. The CDR3 extends over 16 amino acids. Unmatched junction bases numbered 8, after V lost 2 bases and J lost 2 bases. Donation came from healthy HIV-negative adults that had no recent acute infections or vaccinations. Sequences were obtained from naive CD4+ T cells sorted from blood. Subset specified: CD45RA+ positively selected. This clonotype was sampled from a man in his thirties or forties in good health. This rearrangement joins TRBV11-2 to TRBJ2-5, with 7 bases that match TRBD2. The CDR3 sequence is CASSLSGRAGQETQYF. The CDR3 coding sequence is TGTGCCAGCAGCTTAAGTGGGAGGGCCGGTCAAGAGACCCAGTACTTC.